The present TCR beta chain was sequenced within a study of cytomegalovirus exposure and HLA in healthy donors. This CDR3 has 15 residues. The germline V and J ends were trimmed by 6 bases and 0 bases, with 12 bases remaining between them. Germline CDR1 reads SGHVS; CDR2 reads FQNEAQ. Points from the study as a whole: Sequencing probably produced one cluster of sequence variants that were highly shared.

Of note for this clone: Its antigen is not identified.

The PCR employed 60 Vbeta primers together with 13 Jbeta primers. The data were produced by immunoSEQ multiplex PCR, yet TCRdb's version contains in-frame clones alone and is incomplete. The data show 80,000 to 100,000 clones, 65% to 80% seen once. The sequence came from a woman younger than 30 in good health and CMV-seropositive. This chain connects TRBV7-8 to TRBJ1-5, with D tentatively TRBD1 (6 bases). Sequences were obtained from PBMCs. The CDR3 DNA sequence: TGTGCCAGCAGAATGGACAGCAATAGCAATCAGCCCCAGCATTTT. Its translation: CASRMDSNSNQPQHF.